A selection of T cell receptor beta chains follows, all from one sample in a study of PD-1 blockade in classical Hodgkin lymphoma. Libraries were prepared by immunoSEQ multiplex PCR; TCRdb keeps only in-frame clonotypes and omits some of them. Among 100,000 to 130,000 clones listed, roughly nine tenths were seen once. The sequenced sample was peripheral blood mononuclear cells (PBMCs), obtained before the second cycle of nivolumab. All receptors derive from a human donor with classical Hodgkin lymphoma. CDR3s include the opening cysteine and the closing phenylalanine or tryptophan. Fields, in order: D gene, V gene, clone size, J gene, CDR3 DNA, CDR3 protein. The D gene is left open where the match is weak. Only some rows state a clone size, as once, few, many or a class for expanded clones.

D gene: .
V gene: TRBV25-1
clone size: .
J gene: TRBJ2-3
CDR3 DNA: TGTGCCAGCAGTTCGAGCACAGATACGCAGTATTTT
CDR3 protein: CASSSSTDTQYF

D gene: .
V gene: TRBV4-1
clone size: once
J gene: TRBJ1-2
CDR3 DNA: TGCGCCAGCAGCCAAGAGGTGGTCAGAAACTATGGCTACACCTTC
CDR3 protein: CASSQEVVRNYGYTF

D gene: TRBD2
V gene: TRBV27
clone size: .
J gene: TRBJ2-6
CDR3 DNA: TGTGCCAGCACCCAGTACCCGAGACTAGCCGGCTTCTCTGGGGCCAACGTCCTGACTTTC
CDR3 protein: CASTQYPRLAGFSGANVLTF

D gene: .
V gene: TRBV28
clone size: .
J gene: TRBJ2-3
CDR3 DNA: TGTGCCAGCAGTTCCGGAGGTAGCGGCACTAGCACAGATACGCAGTATTTT
CDR3 protein: CASSSGGSGTSTDTQYF

D gene: .
V gene: TRBV10-3
clone size: few
J gene: TRBJ2-1
CDR3 DNA: TGTGCCACGCGGAGGGAAGGCAATGAGCAGTTCTTC
CDR3 protein: CATRREGNEQFF

D gene: .
V gene: TRBV5-1
clone size: .
J gene: TRBJ2-3
CDR3 DNA: TGCGCCAGCAGCTTGGAAGTCTTAGATACGCAGTATTTT
CDR3 protein: CASSLEVLDTQYF

D gene: TRBD1
V gene: TRBV5-4
clone size: .
J gene: TRBJ2-1
CDR3 DNA: TGTGCCAGCAGCTCGGGCACCGTCAAGGGGGCACGGTACAATGAGCAGTTCTTC
CDR3 protein: CASSSGTVKGARYNEQFF

D gene: .
V gene: TRBV28
clone size: .
J gene: TRBJ2-7
CDR3 DNA: TGTGCCAGCAGTTCAGGGTGGTACGAGCAGTACTTC
CDR3 protein: CASSSGWYEQYF

D gene: .
V gene: TRBV6-5
clone size: few
J gene: TRBJ1-1
CDR3 DNA: TGTGCCAGCACCCTTGGGCGGAACACTGAAGCTTTCTTT
CDR3 protein: CASTLGRNTEAFF

D gene: .
V gene: TRBV7-7
clone size: .
J gene: TRBJ2-1
CDR3 DNA: TGTGCCAGCAGCTTAGAAGCCAGCAATGAGCAGTTCTTC
CDR3 protein: CASSLEASNEQFF

D gene: .
V gene: TRBV20-1
clone size: .
J gene: TRBJ2-7
CDR3 DNA: TGCAGTGCCCATCCTACCTACGAGCAGTACTTC
CDR3 protein: CSAHPTYEQYF

D gene: .
V gene: TRBV5-6
clone size: .
J gene: TRBJ1-2
CDR3 DNA: TGTGCCAGCAGCTTCCGCGGGAGGAACTATGGCTACACCTTC
CDR3 protein: CASSFRGRNYGYTF

D gene: TRBD1
V gene: TRBV6-5
clone size: .
J gene: TRBJ1-4
CDR3 DNA: TGTGCCAGCAGTGGGGGACAGGGTTGGGAAAAACTGTTTTTT
CDR3 protein: CASSGGQGWEKLFF

D gene: TRBD2
V gene: TRBV18
clone size: .
J gene: TRBJ2-7
CDR3 DNA: TGTGCCAGCTCACCACCGGGCGGGGGCTCCTACGAGCAGTACTTC
CDR3 protein: CASSPPGGGSYEQYF

D gene: TRBD2
V gene: TRBV5-4
clone size: .
J gene: TRBJ2-1
CDR3 DNA: TGTGCCAGCAGCAGGGGACTAGCGGGATATTATGAGCAGTTCTTC
CDR3 protein: CASSRGLAGYYEQFF

D gene: TRBD2
V gene: TRBV5-1
clone size: once
J gene: TRBJ2-2
CDR3 DNA: TGCGCCAGCAGCGCTCGAGCGGGAGGGTACACCGGGGAGCTGTTTTTT
CDR3 protein: CASSARAGGYTGELFF

D gene: .
V gene: TRBV28
clone size: .
J gene: TRBJ1-1
CDR3 DNA: TGTGCCAGCAGCATTCCAACGAACACTGAAGCTTTCTTT
CDR3 protein: CASSIPTNTEAFF

D gene: TRBD1
V gene: TRBV6-5
clone size: .
J gene: TRBJ2-3
CDR3 DNA: TGTGCCAGCAGTACAGGGGGAGATACGCAGTATTTT
CDR3 protein: CASSTGGDTQYF

D gene: TRBD1
V gene: TRBV7-7
clone size: once
J gene: TRBJ2-7
CDR3 DNA: TGTGCCAGCAGTGTGGGACAGGGGGCGAACTACGAGCAGTACTTC
CDR3 protein: CASSVGQGANYEQYF

D gene: TRBD1
V gene: TRBV28
clone size: .
J gene: TRBJ1-4
CDR3 DNA: TGTGCCAGCGGGACAGCCAACGGGGAAAAACTGTTTTTT
CDR3 protein: CASGTANGEKLFF

D gene: .
V gene: TRBV7-2
clone size: .
J gene: TRBJ2-2
CDR3 DNA: TGTGCCAGCAGCTTAGAAGCGATTAACACCGGGGAGCTGTTTTTT
CDR3 protein: CASSLEAINTGELFF

D gene: .
V gene: TRBV19
clone size: .
J gene: TRBJ2-3
CDR3 DNA: TGTGCCAGTAGGAGTGTAACAGATCTGGCAGATACGCAGTATTTT
CDR3 protein: CASRSVTDLADTQYF

D gene: .
V gene: TRBV15
clone size: .
J gene: TRBJ1-4
CDR3 DNA: TGTGCCACCAGCAGGATGTCGTCCCCTAATGAAAAACTGTTTTTT
CDR3 protein: CATSRMSSPNEKLFF

D gene: .
V gene: TRBV7-9
clone size: .
J gene: TRBJ2-3
CDR3 DNA: TGTGCCAGCAGCCAAAGCCGGTGGTACCCGACCACAGATACGCAGTATTTT
CDR3 protein: CASSQSRWYPTTDTQYF

D gene: .
V gene: TRBV5-6
clone size: .
J gene: TRBJ1-5
CDR3 DNA: TGTGCCAGCAGCTTAAAGGGCACTGTGACTCAGCCCCAGCATTTT
CDR3 protein: CASSLKGTVTQPQHF

D gene: TRBD2
V gene: TRBV10-1
clone size: .
J gene: TRBJ2-3
CDR3 DNA: TGCGCCAGCAGTGATCTTTCGGTAGCGGGAGTAGTAGATACGCAGTATTTT
CDR3 protein: CASSDLSVAGVVDTQYF

D gene: .
V gene: TRBV5-1
clone size: .
J gene: TRBJ1-3
CDR3 DNA: TGCGCCAGCAGCTTGGACGGTTCTGGAAACACCATATATTTT
CDR3 protein: CASSLDGSGNTIYF

D gene: .
V gene: TRBV4-2
clone size: .
J gene: TRBJ2-5
CDR3 DNA: TGTGCCAGCAGCCAGTGGGTTCGGGAGACCCAGTACTTC
CDR3 protein: CASSQWVRETQYF

D gene: TRBD1
V gene: TRBV10-3
clone size: few
J gene: TRBJ2-5
CDR3 DNA: TGTGCCATCAGTGAACAGGGGGAATCAGAGACCCAGTACTTC
CDR3 protein: CAISEQGESETQYF

D gene: TRBD1
V gene: TRBV7-2
clone size: .
J gene: TRBJ1-1
CDR3 DNA: TGTGCCAGCAGCTTAGGGGCAGGGGGCGCGCGGACTGAAGCTTTCTTT
CDR3 protein: CASSLGAGGARTEAFF

D gene: .
V gene: TRBV11-2
clone size: .
J gene: TRBJ2-3
CDR3 DNA: TGTGCCAGCAGCCTTCAGGCACCCCGTTCGGCAGATACGCAGTATTTT
CDR3 protein: CASSLQAPRSADTQYF

D gene: .
V gene: TRBV2
clone size: .
J gene: TRBJ1-2
CDR3 DNA: TGTGCCAGCAGACGAAATAACTATGGCTACACCTTC
CDR3 protein: CASRRNNYGYTF

D gene: .
V gene: TRBV27
clone size: .
J gene: TRBJ2-7
CDR3 DNA: TGTGCCAGCAGTTTACGGGGGACACGCCACCTCCCGAGCTCCTACGAGCAGTACTTC
CDR3 protein: CASSLRGTRHLPSSYEQYF

D gene: .
V gene: TRBV6-5
clone size: .
J gene: TRBJ1-1
CDR3 DNA: TGTGCCAGCATCTACGAGGGGGGGGCTGAAGCTTTCTTT
CDR3 protein: CASIYEGGAEAFF

D gene: TRBD1
V gene: TRBV28
clone size: .
J gene: TRBJ1-2
CDR3 DNA: TGTGCCAGCAGCGGGCAGGGGGCGTCGGTTATTGGCTACACCTTC
CDR3 protein: CASSGQGASVIGYTF

D gene: .
V gene: TRBV11-2
clone size: .
J gene: TRBJ1-1
CDR3 DNA: TGTGCCAGCAGCCACGCGGAGGGGTGGAGAAACACTGAAGCTTTCTTT
CDR3 protein: CASSHAEGWRNTEAFF

D gene: TRBD1
V gene: TRBV4-3
clone size: once
J gene: TRBJ2-7
CDR3 DNA: TGCGCCAGCAGCCCAGCGGGACAGGGGTTCTACGAGCAGTACTTC
CDR3 protein: CASSPAGQGFYEQYF

D gene: .
V gene: TRBV6-5
clone size: .
J gene: TRBJ2-5
CDR3 DNA: TGTGCCAGCAGTCCCAGGGGTAGGGAGACCCAGTACTTC
CDR3 protein: CASSPRGRETQYF

D gene: TRBD1
V gene: TRBV10-3
clone size: .
J gene: TRBJ1-1
CDR3 DNA: TGTGCCACGGACAGGGGAAAGAACACTGAAGCTTTCTTT
CDR3 protein: CATDRGKNTEAFF

D gene: .
V gene: TRBV20-1
clone size: .
J gene: TRBJ1-2
CDR3 DNA: TGCAGTGCTAGATATATCGGCGGCTACACCTTC
CDR3 protein: CSARYIGGYTF

D gene: TRBD1
V gene: TRBV30
clone size: .
J gene: TRBJ1-2
CDR3 DNA: TGTGCCTGGAGTGGCCGAATGGGGACAGGGTCGGTGGATGGCTACACCTTC
CDR3 protein: CAWSGRMGTGSVDGYTF

D gene: .
V gene: TRBV28
clone size: .
J gene: TRBJ2-7
CDR3 DNA: TGTGCCAGCAGTTCCTATTTACAGGACAGATACTACGAGCAGTACTTC
CDR3 protein: CASSSYLQDRYYEQYF

D gene: TRBD2
V gene: TRBV12-5
clone size: .
J gene: TRBJ2-1
CDR3 DNA: TGTGCTAGTGGACACGGGACTAGTTTTCTAAATGAGCAGTTCTTC
CDR3 protein: CASGHGTSFLNEQFF

D gene: TRBD1
V gene: TRBV5-6
clone size: .
J gene: TRBJ2-7
CDR3 DNA: TGTGCCAGCAGCCTTACCGGGACAGGGCACCACGAGCAGTACTTC
CDR3 protein: CASSLTGTGHHEQYF

D gene: .
V gene: TRBV4-1
clone size: .
J gene: TRBJ2-7
CDR3 DNA: TGCGCCAGCAGCCAAGAGTTCGGCAGGAACTACGAGCAGTACTTC
CDR3 protein: CASSQEFGRNYEQYF

D gene: .
V gene: TRBV29-1
clone size: once
J gene: TRBJ2-7
CDR3 DNA: TGCAGCACCCCCGGCCCTAGCTCCTACGAGCAGTACTTC
CDR3 protein: CSTPGPSSYEQYF

D gene: .
V gene: TRBV5-1
clone size: .
J gene: TRBJ2-7
CDR3 DNA: TGCGCCAGCAGCTCCGGGACAACCTACGAGCAGTACTTC
CDR3 protein: CASSSGTTYEQYF

D gene: TRBD2
V gene: TRBV15
clone size: .
J gene: TRBJ2-5
CDR3 DNA: TGTGCCACCAGCAGAGCTAGGACTAGAAGACAAGAGACCCAGTACTTC
CDR3 protein: CATSRARTRRQETQYF

D gene: .
V gene: TRBV28
clone size: .
J gene: TRBJ2-4
CDR3 DNA: TGTGCCAGCAGTGGTACCCGCTCTCGGGCCAAAAACATTCAGTACTTC
CDR3 protein: CASSGTRSRAKNIQYF

D gene: .
V gene: TRBV23-1
clone size: .
J gene: TRBJ1-1
CDR3 DNA: TGCGCCAGCAGTCAATCAGGACGGGGGGACACTGAAGCTTTCTTT
CDR3 protein: CASSQSGRGDTEAFF